What follows are 18 T cell receptor beta chains derived from one specimen sequenced in a study of T cells after yellow fever vaccination. TCRdb re-derived calls from the 5' RACE reads in MiXCR, one entry per CDR3 protein. The sample has 500,000 to 650,000 distinct CDR3 sequences; about 17% are singletons. The material was PBMCs, obtained 4 to 5 days after the first yellow fever vaccination. These receptors were taken from a man aged 18 to 30 who received the YFV17D yellow fever vaccine.

This clonotype was counted many times. The V gene is TRBV7-9, the J gene TRBJ2-1; a weak D match, TRBD2 (6 bases). Germline V CDR1 and CDR2: SEHNR, FQNEAQ (reference sequence). With 2 bases removed from V and 0 bases from J, the gap between germline ends came to 11 bases. This CDR3 is built from 16 residues. DNA for the CDR3: TGTGCCAGCAGCTTATCGCTAGCGAGCTCCTACAATGAGCAGTTCTTC. Its translation is CASSLSLASSYNEQFF.

The sample holds a few counts of this clonotype. The chain is built from TRBV6-5 and TRBJ1-6, with 8 bases identical to TRBD1. The CDR3 has 15 residues. Germline V lookup: CDR1 MNHEY, CDR2 SVGAGI. Trimming at V came to 4 bases and at J to 7 bases, leaving 6 bases not matched to a gene. The CDR3 here is CASSLLQGGNSPLHF. CDR3 nucleotides: TGTGCCAGCAGTTTGCTACAGGGGGGCAATTCACCCCTCCACTTT.

This clonotype was observed a handful of times. The V and J genes are TRBV18 and TRBJ1-2; the D gene is possibly TRBD1 (5 bases). Per the germline V gene, CDR1 is KGHSH and CDR2 is LQKENI. V lost 4 bases and J lost 3, with 15 bases in between. The CDR3 has 15 residues. The CDR3 here is CASSLSAGMYYGYTF. The CDR3, as DNA: TGTGCCAGCTCACTTTCTGCAGGGATGTACTATGGCTACACCTTC.

The chain couples TRBV20-1 to TRBJ2-5, with D perhaps matching TRBD1 or TRBD2 (7 bases each). The CDR3 has 15 residues. Germline loops: CDR1 DFQATT, CDR2 SNEGSKA (reference sequence). Trimming took off 0 bases at V and 3 bases at J, with 14 bases between the two ends. CDR3 sequence reads: CSAREGGTAKETQYF. CDR3 sequence (DNA): TGCAGTGCTAGAGAGGGAGGGACAGCGAAAGAGACCCAGTACTTC.

The CDR3 sequence: CASSYSIRTEDGEQFF. The CDR3 DNA sequence: TGTGCCAGCAGTTACTCGATTAGAACAGAGGATGGAGAGCAGTTCTTC. V is TRBV6-5 and J is TRBJ2-1; D is ambiguous. Germline V CDR1 and CDR2: MNHEY, SVGAGI. The CDR3 length is 16 residues. Between the trimmed V and J ends, which lost 0 bases and 10 bases, there was a span of 19 bases.

The chain recombines TRBV18 with TRBJ1-2; no definite D call. V was shortened by 2 bases and J by 8 bases, with 15 bases between the two germline ends. CDR1 is KGHSH and CDR2 is LQKENI in the germline V gene. The CDR3 is made up of 14 amino acids. This chain's CDR3 is CASSPARGISGYTF. CDR3 coding DNA: TGTGCCAGCTCACCAGCCCGCGGGATATCCGGCTACACCTTC.

This clonotype was recorded a few times. J is TRBJ2-5 and V is TRBV5-8; 9 bases are shared with TRBD2. The CDR3 spans 16 residues. V trimming: 0 bases; J trimming: 5 bases; junction bases outside the gene matches: 8. Germline CDR1 SGHTS, CDR2 YDEGEE. The DNA of the CDR3 is TGTGCCAGCAGCTTGGGGCGGGGGGGCTCGGAGGAGACCCAGTACTTC. This translates into CASSLGRGGSEETQYF.

The chain is built from TRBV5-1 and TRBJ2-3, with 7 positions matching TRBD1. V shed 4 bases and J 10 bases; nucleotides not matched to a gene: 9. Germline CDR1 is SGHRS and CDR2 is YFSETQ. The CDR3 is 13 residues long. The CDR3: CASSPGQDQAQYF. CDR3 in DNA: TGCGCCAGCAGCCCCGGACAGGATCAGGCGCAGTATTTT.

This sequence joins TRBV6-5 and TRBJ2-1; D gene unclear. Germline values: CDR1 MNHEY, CDR2 SVGAGI. The CDR3 runs 13 residues. The V gene lost 0 bases and the J gene lost 8 bases, with 8 bases spanning the gap. CDR3 loop: CASSYSWSDEQFF. The CDR3 DNA reads TGTGCCAGCAGTTACTCTTGGTCCGATGAGCAGTTCTTC.

This clonotype was observed a few times. The V gene is TRBV27, the J gene TRBJ2-1; 7 nucleotides line up with TRBD2. Germline CDR1 is MNHEY and CDR2 is SMNVEV (reference sequence). J was trimmed by 0 bases and V by 8 bases; bases with no gene match: 10. The CDR3 loop spans 16 amino acids. Here the CDR3 DNA reads TGTGCCAGCCGGAAGACTAGCCGAAGCTCCTACAATGAGCAGTTCTTC. This encodes CASRKTSRSSYNEQFF.

V usage is TRBV12-3 or TRBV12-4 and J usage is TRBJ2-5; D assignment may be TRBD1 or TRBD2 (5 bases each). V lost 4 bases to trimming and J lost 7 bases, with 10 bases between them. This CDR3 is 12 amino acids long. CDR3 sequence: CASSWWGSTQYF. DNA of the CDR3: TGTGCCAGCAGTTGGTGGGGGTCGACCCAGTACTTC.

This clonotype showed up just a few times. CDR3 nucleotide sequence: TGCGCCAGCAGCCGGGACAGCCGTTATGGCTACACCTTC. The encoded protein is CASSRDSRYGYTF. The chain employs TRBV5-1 and TRBJ1-2, with 7 bases matching TRBD1. Germline V gives CDR1 SGHRS, CDR2 YFSETQ. This CDR3 spans 13 amino acids. Trimming took 4 bases from V and 5 from J; bases not matched to a gene: 5.

This clonotype was counted a few times. The J gene is TRBJ2-5, the V gene TRBV7-2; either TRBD1 or TRBD2 may fit D (6 bases each). The CDR3 consists of 15 residues. The germline V and J ends were trimmed by 2 bases and 4 bases, with 14 bases remaining between them. From germline, CDR1 is SGHTA and CDR2 FQGNSA. The DNA of the CDR3 is TGTGCCAGCAGCTTATGGGGGGCGGGTGGAGAGACCCAGTACTTC. Its protein product is CASSLWGAGGETQYF.

This sequence joins TRBV24-1 and TRBJ2-1; TRBD1 agrees at 8 bases. The CDR3 has 18 amino acids. The V and J ends lost 3 bases and 4 bases, in that order; junction bases with no gene match: 13. Per the germline V gene, CDR1 is KGHDR and CDR2 is SFDVKD. CDR3: CATSDVTSDREAYNEQFF. The CDR3 DNA sequence: TGTGCCACCAGTGATGTTACTTCGGACAGGGAGGCGTACAATGAGCAGTTCTTC.

In DNA form, the CDR3 reads TGTGCCAGCAGCCAAAAGTGGGGAACTGAAGCTTTCTTT. Translated: CASSQKWGTEAFF. This chain links TRBV13 with TRBJ1-1; D unresolved. V was pared by 5 bases and J by 5 bases, with 12 bases between. The V gene's germline CDR1 is PRHDT and CDR2 FYEKMQ (reference sequence). CDR3 size: 13 residues.

The chain recombines TRBV6-2 or TRBV6-3 with TRBJ2-7, with D possibly being TRBD1 (5 bases). Deletions cut 4 bases from V and 6 bases from J, with 7 bases between. Looked up from germline, CDR1 is MNHEY and CDR2 is SVGEGT. CDR3 size: 11 residues. The CDR3 sequence: CASSLGVEQYV. CDR3 nucleotide sequence: TGTGCCAGCAGTTTAGGGGTCGAGCAGTACGTC.

The chain employs TRBV28 and TRBJ2-5; TRBD1 is a possible D gene (6 bases). CDR1 and CDR2 (germline): MDHEN, SYDVKM. CDR3 size: 12 residues. Trimming shortened V by 5 bases and J by 7 bases, and 11 bases separated the two germline ends. CDR3 sequence: CASSTGTVTQYF. CDR3 sequence (DNA): TGTGCCAGCAGTACAGGGACGGTGACCCAGTACTTC. Full variable domain (rest looked up from reference TRBV28 and TRBJ2-5): DVKVTQSSRYLVKRTGEKVFLECVQDMDHENMFWYRQDPGLGLRLIYFSYDVKMKEKGDIPEGYSVSREKKERFSLILESASTNQTSMYLCASSTGTVTQYFGPGTRLLVL.

V is TRBV7-2 and J is TRBJ1-6; perhaps TRBD1 as D (5 bases). The germline gives CDR1 SGHTA, CDR2 FQGNSA. Trimming cost V 3 bases and J 7 bases, with 13 bases left between them. This CDR3 is built from 15 residues. CDR3 region: CASSLTVPQNSPLHF. Here the CDR3 DNA reads TGTGCCAGCAGCTTGACAGTGCCTCAGAATTCACCCCTCCACTTT.